Listed below are T cell receptor beta chains from one sample, sequenced in a study of PD-1 blockade in classical Hodgkin lymphoma. The protocol was immunoSEQ multiplex PCR, while the TCRdb copy is restricted to in-frame clones and leaves out a portion. The sample holds roughly 140,000 clones, around 84% seen once. Sequencing used peripheral blood mononuclear cells (PBMCs), obtained before the second cycle of nivolumab. These receptors came from a human donor with classical Hodgkin lymphoma. The conserved cysteine and the conserved F or W are not part of the CDR3 here. Fields, in order: V gene, J gene, CDR3 protein.

TRBV6-5,TRBJ2-3,ASRIQGWYTDTQY
TRBV19,TRBJ2-2,ASSLQVNTGELF
TRBV5-1,TRBJ2-7,ASSPAGPPYEQY
TRBV30,TRBJ2-7,AWTWGGGRGNYEQY
TRBV23-1,TRBJ2-5,ASSQSDQY
TRBV7-8,TRBJ2-7,ASSSTGFYEQY
TRBV6-6,TRBJ2-3,ASSPFGPRETDTQY
TRBV6-1,TRBJ1-5,ASSTNNRERQPQH
TRBV5-1,TRBJ2-2,ASSPLQGGETGELF
TRBV7-6,TRBJ1-2,ASSLAMGAPGYT
TRBV10-3,TRBJ1-6,AISLSLQGQGDSPLH
TRBV5-6,TRBJ2-7,ASSPGLADLYEQY